Included here is one T cell receptor (beta chain) sequence, with context. This clonotype was recorded at least ten times. Its antigen is still unknown. The record has no base qualities; no much larger clone is one base away. The data originate from a study of T-cell reconstitution after alpha-beta-depleted transplantation in children (dated by TCRdb to 2016 to 2018). Regarding the study in general: Using TCR repertoire profiling, the study followed T-cell immune reconstitution in a quantitative way in children after TCRalphabeta/CD19-depleted allogeneic hematopoietic cell transplantation.

The library was built by means of PCR. Sequenced on an Illumina HiSeq 2500. Molecular barcoding was employed in the preparation of TCR libraries, with unique molecular identifiers being used to normalize TCRbeta repertoire quantification. TCRdb trimmed public reads at Q25 via fastp, called clones via MiXCR and kept in-frame beta chains. Each CDR3 protein gets just one entry, which takes the most common genes and DNA from the rows behind it. In this sample the table shows 200,000 to 300,000 distinct CDR3 sequences, 12% of which occur a single time. Clones ranked in the top ten supply approximately 2.9% of the sample. The source is a human donor who donated a stem cell graft to a child with acute lymphoblastic leukemia. The sequencing here drew on PBMCs from the stem cell graft donor, taken from the stem cell graft.

This receptor has the CDR3 CASCFGGGPGELFF. In nucleotides, the sequence is TGTGCCAGCTGCTTCGGGGGGGGGCCCGGGGAGCTGTTTTTT. The chain couples TRBV6-1 to TRBJ2-2, and 8 bases in between align with TRBD2. The CDR3 sequence holds 14 residues, the cysteine and phenylalanine included. Of all the DNA, just the CDR3 is kept, 42 bases in frame from base 1. CDR1 and CDR2 (MNHNS, SASEGT) derive from the germline V gene. Trimming removed 8 bases from V and 6 bases from J; the gene matches leave 8 bases unexplained.